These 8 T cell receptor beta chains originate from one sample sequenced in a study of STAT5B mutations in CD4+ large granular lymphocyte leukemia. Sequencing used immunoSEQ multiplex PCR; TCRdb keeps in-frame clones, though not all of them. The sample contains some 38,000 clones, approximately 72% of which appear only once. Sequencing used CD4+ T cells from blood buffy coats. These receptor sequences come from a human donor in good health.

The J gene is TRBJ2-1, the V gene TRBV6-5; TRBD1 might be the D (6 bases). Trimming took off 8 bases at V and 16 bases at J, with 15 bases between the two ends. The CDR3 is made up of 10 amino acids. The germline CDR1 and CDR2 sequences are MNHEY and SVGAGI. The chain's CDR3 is CASLGQGNFF. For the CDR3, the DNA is TGTGCCAGCCTGGGGCAGGGGAATTTCTTC.

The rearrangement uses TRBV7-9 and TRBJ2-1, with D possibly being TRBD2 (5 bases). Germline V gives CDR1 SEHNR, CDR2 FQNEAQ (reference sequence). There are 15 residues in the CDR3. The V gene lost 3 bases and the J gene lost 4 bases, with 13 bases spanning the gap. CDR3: CASSLRGAVYNEQFF. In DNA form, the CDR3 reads TGTGCCAGCAGCTTGAGAGGAGCGGTGTACAATGAGCAGTTCTTC.

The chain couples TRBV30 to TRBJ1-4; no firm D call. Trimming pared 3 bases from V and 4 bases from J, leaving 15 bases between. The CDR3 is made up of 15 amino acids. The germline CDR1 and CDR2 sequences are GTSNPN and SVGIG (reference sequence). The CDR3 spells CAWRPSNSYNEKLFF. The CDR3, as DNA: TGTGCCTGGAGACCATCGAACAGCTATAATGAAAAACTGTTTTTT.

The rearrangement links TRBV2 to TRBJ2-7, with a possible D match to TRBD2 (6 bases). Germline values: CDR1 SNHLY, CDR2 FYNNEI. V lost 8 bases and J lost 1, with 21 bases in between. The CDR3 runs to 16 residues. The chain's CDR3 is CASLPPLAARSYEQYF. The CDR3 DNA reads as TGTGCCAGCCTCCCGCCATTAGCGGCCCGGTCCTACGAGCAGTACTTC.

CDR3 sequence: CASSRGGGETQYF. The CDR3 region has the DNA TGTGCCAGCAGCCGGGGGGGAGGGGAGACCCAGTACTTC. The rearrangement joins TRBV7-6 to TRBJ2-5, with TRBD2 matching over 8 bases. The junction had 4 bases not matched to a gene; V was cut back by 5 bases and J by 5 bases. CDR3 length: 13 amino acids. Looked up from germline, CDR1 is SGHVS and CDR2 is FNYEAQ.

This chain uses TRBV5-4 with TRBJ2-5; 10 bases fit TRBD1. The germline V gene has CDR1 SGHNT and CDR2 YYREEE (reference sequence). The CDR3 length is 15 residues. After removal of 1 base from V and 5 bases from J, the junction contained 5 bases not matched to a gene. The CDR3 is CASSLRTGGLETQYF. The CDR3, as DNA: TGTGCCAGCAGCTTGAGGACAGGGGGACTGGAGACCCAGTACTTC.

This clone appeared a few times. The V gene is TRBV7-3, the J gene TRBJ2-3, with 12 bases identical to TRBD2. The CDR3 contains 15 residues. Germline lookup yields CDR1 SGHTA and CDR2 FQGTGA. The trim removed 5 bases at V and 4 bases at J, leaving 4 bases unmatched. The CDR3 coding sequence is TGTGCCAGCAGCCCACTAGCGGGAGGAGCAGATACGCAGTATTTT. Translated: CASSPLAGGADTQYF.

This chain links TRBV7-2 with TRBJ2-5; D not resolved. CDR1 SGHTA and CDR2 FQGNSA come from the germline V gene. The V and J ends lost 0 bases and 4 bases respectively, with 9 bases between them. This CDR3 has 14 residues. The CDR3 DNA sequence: TGTGCCAGCAGCTTAGCTCTAGGACCAGAGACCCAGTACTTC. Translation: CASSLALGPETQYF.